This T cell receptor beta chain stems from a study of T cell clonotyping in hematopoietic cell transplantation. Per the germline V gene, CDR1 is MNHNY and CDR2 is SVGAGI (reference sequence). V lost 0 bases, J lost 0 bases, and 2 bases stayed unmatched. This CDR3 has 16 residues. The time point here: recipient sample about 28 days before transplant, after cytoreduction. The table came from immunoSEQ multiplex PCR; TCRdb's copy has only in-frame clones and leaves some out. The data show roughly 27,000 clones, roughly 82% seen once. The gene calls are TRBV6-6 and TRBJ1-3; 7 nucleotides agree with TRBD1. The sequence was obtained from a woman aged 55-75 years with acute myeloid leukemia. Some clones in this sample may be carry-over from other donors' samples. Sequenced here: peripheral blood mononuclear cells, sampled before stem cell transplant. The CDR3 sequence is CASSYSSGGSGNTIYF. The CDR3 DNA follows: TGTGCCAGCAGTTACTCATCAGGGGGCTCTGGAAACACCATATATTTT.